This record covers a single T cell receptor beta chain. What it binds is unknown. V shed 2 bases and J shed 2 bases, with 7 bases lying between them. The germline CDR1 and CDR2 sequences are LNHNV and YYDKDF (reference sequence). The CDR3 length is 14 residues. This sample is drawn from a study of PD-1 blockade in mismatch repair-deficient tumors. The table came from immunoSEQ multiplex PCR; TCRdb's copy has only in-frame clones and leaves some out. Of roughly 40,000 clones listed, approximately 84% are singletons. Study results and caveats: After pembrolizumab, tumor-resident clones rose rapidly, then generally contracted before radiologic responses.

The material sequenced was peripheral blood, taken approximately 1.5 years after starting pembrolizumab. This receptor was taken from an adult with mismatch repair-deficient cancer. This chain connects TRBV15 to TRBJ2-4; no firm D call. The CDR3 nucleotides are TGTGCCACCAGCAGACCCAGTTCCAAAAACATTCAGTACTTC. Its protein product is CATSRPSSKNIQYF.